This TCR beta chain was identified in a study of T cells in localized non-small cell lung cancer. Study conclusions and caveats: Median around 60 top-100 tumor clones were shared with paired adjacent lung.

Produced via immunoSEQ multiplex PCR; TCRdb's table is partial and in-frame only. The profile shows tens of thousands of clones, 85% of them singletons. To note about this clone: Its specificity is not known.

Sequencing was performed on PBMCs, taken before any cancer treatment. This TCR derives from a woman aged 40 to 75 with stage II squamous cell lung carcinoma.

CDR3 in DNA: TGCGCCAGCAGTGGGTCAACATCGAACGAGCAGTACTTC. Its protein product is CASSGSTSNEQYF. This chain uses TRBV10-1 with TRBJ2-7; D remains ambiguous. Germline V CDR1 and CDR2: WNHNN, SYGVQD (reference sequence). The CDR3 totals 13 residues. V shed 4 bases and J shed 5 bases, with 12 bases lying between them.